This T cell receptor (beta chain) was sequenced in a study of blood T cell repertoires in COVID-19. Whole-study context: The origin of the acute and convalescent COVID-19 samples was the United States, Italy and Spain. PBMCs, B-cell-depleted T cells, or T cells were the source of the cDNA or gDNA that made up the material.

The CDR3 runs 14 residues. Germline V gene sequence: CDR1 LNHDA, CDR2 SQIVND (reference sequence). The V and J ends lost 7 bases and 3 bases, in that order; junction bases with no gene match: 6. How the authors handled the data: Nucleated cell counts were estimated from reference gene primer amplification. The method was immunoSEQ multiplex PCR; TCRdb's version includes in-frame clones alone and lacks a portion of them. Clone size and V and J calls were adopted from that table, with D and trimming inferred from the DNA. The table shows 83,000 or so clones, with roughly 79% occurring only once. The sequence derives from an elderly woman with acute or convalescent COVID-19. This chain joins TRBV19 and TRBJ1-5; TRBD1 matches 7 bases. The specimen was peripheral blood. CDR3 region: CASNPGGTNQPQHF. The CDR3 nucleotides are TGTGCCAGTAACCCAGGGGGGACCAATCAGCCCCAGCATTTT. The whole variable domain, remainder taken from reference TRBV19 and TRBJ1-5, is DGGITQSPKYLFRKEGQNVTLSCEQNLNHDAMYWYRQDPGQGLRLIYYSQIVNDFQKGDIAEGYSVSREKKESFPLTVTSAQKNPTAFYLCASNPGGTNQPQHFGDGTRLSIL.